The 25 T cell receptor beta chains below come from one sample, sequenced in a study of shared clonotypes between healthy human individuals. Assay used: immunoSEQ multiplex PCR; TCRdb lists only in-frame clones, some missing. The table has millions of clones, 85% to 95% seen once; the top ten hold roughly 0.36%. Input material: naive CD4+ T cells from PBMCs. Subset reported: CD45RA+ positively selected. The receptors here all came from a young man in good health. Some clones in this sample may be carry-over from other donors' samples.

The chain uses TRBV5-6 and TRBJ1-4, with D hard to call. Looked up from germline, CDR1 is SGHDT and CDR2 is YYEEEE. The CDR3 covers 16 residues. V was cut by 0 bases and J by 0 bases, with 9 bases left in between. The CDR3 DNA reads TGTGCCAGCAGCTTGGCCATGGAAGCAACTAATGAAAAACTGTTTTTT. It translates to CASSLAMEATNEKLFF.

The V gene is TRBV25-1, the J gene TRBJ2-3; 9 nucleotides align to TRBD2. Trimming cost V 3 bases and J 2 bases; bases outside gene matches: 9. Germline CDR1 reads MGHDK; CDR2 reads SYGVNS. The CDR3 has 17 amino acids. The CDR3 is CASSDGGRAGDTDTQYF. CDR3 DNA sequence: TGTGCCAGCAGTGACGGCGGGAGGGCCGGGGACACAGATACGCAGTATTTT. Full variable domain (outside the CDR3, taken from reference TRBV25-1 and TRBJ2-3): EADIYQTPRYLVIGTGKKITLECSQTMGHDKMYWYQQDPGMELHLIHYSYGVNSTEKGDLSSESTVSRIRTEHFPLTLESARPSHTSQYLCASSDGGRAGDTDTQYFGPGTRLTVL.

This clone was observed a handful of times. The sample holds other DNA sequences that translate to the same CDR3. The chain employs TRBV5-5 and TRBJ1-1; D remains ambiguous. The length of the CDR3 is 11 residues. Germline V gives CDR1 SGHKS, CDR2 YYEKEE (reference sequence). Trimming shortened V by 4 bases and J by 4 bases, and 5 bases separated the two germline ends. The CDR3 DNA sequence: TGTGCCAGCAGCACCGGCACTGAAGCTTTCTTT. It encodes CASSTGTEAFF.

The chain employs TRBV7-9 and TRBJ2-7; possible D gene TRBD1, 6 bases. CDR3 size: 15 residues. CDR1 and CDR2 (germline): SEHNR, FQNEAQ (reference sequence). V was clipped by 1 base and J by 4 bases, with 14 bases between them. The CDR3 nucleotides are TGTGCCAGCAGCTTAGGGTCGTCAGGGGAGTACGAGCAGTACTTC. Residues: CASSLGSSGEYEQYF.

DNA for the CDR3: TGTGCCAGCTCACCGGACAGGCCCACAGATACGCAGTATTTT. Amino acids: CASSPDRPTDTQYF. The chain recombines TRBV18 with TRBJ2-3, with 7 bases lining up with TRBD1. The CDR3 loop spans 14 amino acids. Trimming took 3 bases from V and 2 from J; bases not matched to a gene: 2. The germline CDR1 and CDR2 sequences are KGHSH and LQKENI.

The chain employs TRBV5-1 and TRBJ2-3; no reliable D call. The CDR3 has 15 amino acids. Germline values: CDR1 SGHRS, CDR2 YFSETQ. The V and J ends lost 1 base and 0 bases respectively, with 9 bases between them. The CDR3 coding sequence is TGCGCCAGCAGCTTGAGGGCAGAGAGCACAGATACGCAGTATTTT. It is translated as CASSLRAESTDTQYF.

The chain links TRBV7-2 to TRBJ2-1; perhaps TRBD2 as D (6 bases). Germline values: CDR1 SGHTA, CDR2 FQGNSA. Trimming removed 5 bases from V and 1 base from J, with 18 bases in between. The CDR3 is made up of 17 amino acids. The CDR3 region has the DNA TGTGCCAGCAGCACCTCGGTAGCGGTCCAGTCCTACAATGAGCAGTTCTTC. Encoded protein: CASSTSVAVQSYNEQFF.

This rearrangement joins TRBV27 to TRBJ1-2; 7 bases match TRBD1. CDR1 MNHEY and CDR2 SMNVEV come from the germline V gene (reference sequence). V lost 4 bases to trimming and J lost 4 bases; unmatched junction nucleotides: 3. This CDR3 has 13 amino acids. The CDR3 DNA follows: TGTGCCAGCAGTTCAGGGACAGCCTATGGCTACACCTTC. It codes for CASSSGTAYGYTF.

The genes are TRBV9 and TRBJ1-3, with D possibly being TRBD1 (6 bases). This CDR3 has 15 amino acids. V lost 2 bases and J 4 bases, leaving 13 bases between the germline ends. Germline loops: CDR1 SGDLS, CDR2 YYNGEE. The CDR3, as DNA: TGTGCCAGCAGCGTCCGAACAGGGTCAGGAAACACCATATATTTT. Protein sequence: CASSVRTGSGNTIYF. Full variable domain (missing parts from reference TRBV9 and TRBJ1-3): DSGVTQTPKHLITATGQRVTLRCSPRSGDLSVYWYQQSLDQGLQFLIQYYNGEERAKGNILERFSAQQFPDLHSELNLSSLELGDSALYFCASSVRTGSGNTIYFGEGSWLTVV.

The chain recombines TRBV30 with TRBJ1-2, with 7 bases aligning to TRBD1. Germline assignment: CDR1 GTSNPN and CDR2 SVGIG (reference sequence). V gave up 7 bases and J gave up 4 bases; unmatched junction bases: 9. CDR3 size: 13 residues. The CDR3 sequence is CAYRQGILYGYTF. CDR3 in DNA: TGTGCCTACCGACAGGGCATCCTCTATGGCTACACCTTC.

The chain joins TRBV18 to TRBJ2-7; D is perhaps TRBD1 (5 bases). Trimming took off 4 bases at V and 6 bases at J, with 22 bases between the two ends. The CDR3 totals 16 residues. Per germline, CDR1 KGHSH and CDR2 LQKENI. CDR3 residues: CASSQTRVPPTGEQYF. CDR3 coding DNA: TGTGCCAGCTCACAGACCAGGGTCCCCCCTACAGGCGAGCAGTACTTC.

The gene calls are TRBV28 and TRBJ1-5, with D hard to call. Between the trimmed V and J ends, which lost 0 bases and 6 bases, there was a span of 9 bases. CDR1 and CDR2 (germline): MDHEN, SYDVKM. CDR3 length equals 14 residues. The CDR3: CASSLWSGSQPQHF. The CDR3 nucleotides are TGTGCCAGCAGTTTATGGTCGGGAAGTCAGCCCCAGCATTTT. The full variable domain, completed using reference TRBV28 and TRBJ1-5, is DVKVTQSSRYLVKRTGEKVFLECVQDMDHENMFWYRQDPGLGLRLIYFSYDVKMKEKGDIPEGYSVSREKKERFSLILESASTNQTSMYLCASSLWSGSQPQHFGDGTRLSIL.

V and J are TRBV11-1 and TRBJ1-1, with D perhaps TRBD1 (5 bases). Germline-derived CDR1 and CDR2 are SGHAT and FQDESV (reference sequence). Trimming removed 3 bases at V and 11 bases at J, with 16 bases between. The CDR3 is made up of 13 amino acids. The CDR3 sequence: CASSFGDSVFAFF. CDR3 nucleotides: TGTGCCAGCAGCTTCGGAGACAGCGTGTTCGCTTTCTTT.

The rearrangement links TRBV9 to TRBJ2-1; possibly TRBD2 for D (7 bases). From germline, CDR1 is SGDLS and CDR2 YYNGEE. V lost 1 base, J lost 3 bases, and 11 bases lay in between. This CDR3 has 15 amino acids. CDR3 sequence: CASSVRGGRYNEQFF. CDR3 nucleotides: TGTGCCAGCAGCGTAAGGGGGGGACGCTACAATGAGCAGTTCTTC.

V usage is TRBV28 and J usage is TRBJ2-6, with D unclear. The CDR3 spans 17 residues. Trimming took 4 bases from V and 0 from J, leaving 13 bases between them. Germline CDR1 reads MDHEN; CDR2 reads SYDVKM. The DNA for the CDR3 is TGTGCCAGCAGTTCCTTGAAACAGTTCTCTGGGGCCAACGTCCTGACTTTC. As protein: CASSSLKQFSGANVLTF.

The rearrangement uses TRBV7-2 and TRBJ1-2, with D possibly matching TRBD1 (6 bases). Trimming removed 5 bases at V and 1 base at J, with 11 bases between. This CDR3 region has 14 residues. The germline CDR1 and CDR2 sequences are SGHTA and FQGNSA. The CDR3 loop is CASSPSRGNYGYTF. CDR3 bases: TGTGCCAGCAGCCCCTCCAGGGGTAACTATGGCTACACCTTC.

This clone has a handful of counts. This chain links TRBV28 with TRBJ1-1; D is unresolved. The V and J ends lost 3 bases and 7 bases respectively, with 9 bases between them. Germline V gene data show CDR1 as MDHEN and CDR2 as SYDVKM. The CDR3 has 12 amino acids. CDR3 sequence reads: CASSFLAGEAFF. CDR3 sequence (DNA): TGTGCCAGCAGTTTCCTTGCGGGTGAAGCTTTCTTT.

The chain recombines TRBV19 with TRBJ2-1; the D gene is possibly TRBD2 (6 bases). V was pared by 5 bases and J by 15 bases, with 14 bases between. CDR1 is LNHDA and CDR2 is SQIVND in the germline V gene (reference sequence). The CDR3 has 11 amino acids. DNA for the CDR3: TGTGCCAGTAGTCCGCCGGGACTGATGTTCTTC. Amino acids: CASSPPGLMFF.

V and J are TRBV4-3 and TRBJ2-2; 9 nucleotides align to TRBD2. V shed 1 base, J shed 4 bases, and the junction held 4 bases outside the gene matches. CDR1 is LGHNA, CDR2 YSLEER, per germline. CDR3 length: 16 residues. For the CDR3, the DNA is TGCGCCAGCAGCCAAGGCCTAGCGGGAATCACCGGGGAGCTGTTTTTT. Protein product: CASSQGLAGITGELFF.

This clone was observed once. The chain uses TRBV4-1 and TRBJ2-2; D uncertain. The V gene's germline CDR1 is MGHRA and CDR2 YSYEKL. The CDR3 covers 15 residues. The V gene lost 4 bases and the J gene lost 0 bases, with 9 bases spanning the gap. CDR3 region: CASSPGIANTGELFF. The CDR3 DNA reads TGCGCCAGCAGCCCTGGTATCGCGAACACCGGGGAGCTGTTTTTT.

The chain employs TRBV5-4 and TRBJ2-7; D is unresolved. Germline V CDR1 and CDR2: SGHNT, YYREEE (reference sequence). The CDR3 totals 14 residues. Trimming removed 5 bases from V and 3 bases from J, with 15 bases in between. The CDR3 region is CASRFGLLGYEQYF. CDR3 coding DNA: TGTGCCAGCAGGTTCGGGTTGCTGGGCTACGAGCAGTACTTC.

The chain carries TRBV7-3 and TRBJ2-1; 7 bases fit TRBD1. The CDR3 has 12 residues. The V gene end was trimmed by 9 bases and the J gene end by 8 bases; junction bases not matched to a gene: 7. Germline CDR1 is SGHTA and CDR2 is FQGTGA. CDR3 sequence (DNA): TGTGCCAGTGGACAGGCCAAGGATGAGCAGTTCTTC. The encoded protein is CASGQAKDEQFF.

V is TRBV28 and J is TRBJ2-2; 10 positions agree with TRBD1. The J segment lost 5 bases and the V segment lost 4 bases, leaving 7 bases of the junction unmatched. This CDR3 region has 16 residues. CDR1 MDHEN and CDR2 SYDVKM come from the germline V gene. The CDR3 bases are TGTGCCAGCAGTTCACCGGGACAGGGGTGGACCGGGGAGCTGTTTTTT. Encoded protein: CASSSPGQGWTGELFF.

J is TRBJ2-1 and V is TRBV27; 12 nucleotides match TRBD2. The CDR3 covers 17 residues. The V gene's germline CDR1 is MNHEY and CDR2 SMNVEV (reference sequence). The ends lost 6 bases at V and 6 bases at J; junction bases unmatched: 12. CDR3 coding DNA: TGTGCCAGCAGCCGAGGCGCCGGGGGACTAGCGGGCAATGAGCAGTTCTTC. This encodes CASSRGAGGLAGNEQFF.

This chain uses TRBV18 with TRBJ1-5, with D possibly TRBD1 on 6 matching bases. V dropped 2 bases and J dropped 8 bases, with 13 bases sitting between them. The germline V gene has CDR1 KGHSH and CDR2 LQKENI. CDR3 size: 14 residues. This CDR3 is CASSPTGLREPQHF. In DNA form, the CDR3 reads TGTGCCAGCTCACCAACAGGGCTCAGGGAGCCCCAGCATTTT.